Each of the 9 T cell receptor beta chains below was sequenced from the same sample in a study of blood T cell repertoires in COVID-19. Assay: immunoSEQ multiplex PCR; the TCRdb copy retains only in-frame clones and omits some. The table records nearly 200,000 clones, 88% of them present only once. The specimen sequenced was peripheral blood. These receptors all stem from a woman in her 40s who had recovered from COVID-19.

The rearrangement joins TRBV18 to TRBJ2-3, with 11 bases aligning to TRBD2. Germline V lookup: CDR1 KGHSH, CDR2 LQKENI. The V and J ends lost 4 bases and 3 bases, in that order; junction bases with no gene match: 6. This CDR3 spans 16 amino acids. DNA of the CDR3: TGTGCCAGCTCACGAACCGGGACTAGCGGAACAGATACGCAGTATTTT. Amino acid sequence: CASSRTGTSGTDTQYF.

The CDR3 coding sequence is TGTGCCAGCTCGTGGGCGGGGACCGGGGAGCTGTTTTTT. Protein product: CASSWAGTGELFF. This sequence joins TRBV27 and TRBJ2-2; D is perhaps TRBD2 (6 bases). This CDR3 is built from 13 residues. The germline gives CDR1 MNHEY, CDR2 SMNVEV (reference sequence). The ends were cut back, 8 bases at V and 5 bases at J, with 12 bases in the middle.

The chain combines TRBV14 with TRBJ2-7, with 7 bases lining up with TRBD1. V dropped 0 bases and J dropped 6; count of bases not matched to a gene: 11. Germline V lookup: CDR1 SGHDN, CDR2 FVKESK. There are 16 residues in the CDR3. DNA for the CDR3: TGTGCCAGCAGCCAAGATCTGTTTTTTGCAGGGGGCGAGCAGTACTTC. Protein: CASSQDLFFAGGEQYF.

This rearrangement joins TRBV28 to TRBJ1-2; 8 bases agree with TRBD1. The germline gives CDR1 MDHEN, CDR2 SYDVKM. Trimming removed 6 bases from V and 4 bases from J; junction bases left unmatched: 10. The CDR3 is 15 amino acids. This CDR3 is CASSPPDRGPYGYTF. CDR3 bases: TGTGCCAGCAGCCCCCCTGACAGGGGCCCCTATGGCTACACCTTC.

The V and J genes are TRBV19 and TRBJ2-3; 8 nucleotides line up with TRBD1. The germline V gene has CDR1 LNHDA and CDR2 SQIVND (reference sequence). V was clipped by 7 bases and J by 3 bases; unmatched bases: 9. The CDR3 contains 15 residues. As DNA, the CDR3 is TGTGCCAGTAAGATAGGCAGGGGGCCTACAGATACGCAGTATTTT. It encodes CASKIGRGPTDTQYF.

This chain links TRBV7-3 with TRBJ2-2; TRBD2 matches at 13 bases. With V trimmed by 10 bases and J by 2 bases, 4 bases remained unmatched. The CDR3 contains 15 residues. From germline, CDR1 is SGHTA and CDR2 FQGTGA. Here the CDR3 DNA reads TGTGCCACAGGACTAGCGGGAGATAACACCGGGGAGCTGTTTTTT. Protein: CATGLAGDNTGELFF. Full variable domain (outside the CDR3, taken from reference TRBV7-3 and TRBJ2-2): GAGVSQTPSNKVTEKGKYVELRCDPISGHTALYWYRQSLGQGPEFLIYFQGTGAADDSGLPNDRFFAVRPEGSVSTLKIQRTERGDSAVYLCATGLAGDNTGELFFGEGSRLTVL.

This chain links TRBV19 with TRBJ2-2, with TRBD2 matching 10 bases. The trim removed 7 bases at V and 1 base at J, leaving 6 bases unmatched. The CDR3 is 16 residues long. Germline CDR1 LNHDA, CDR2 SQIVND (reference sequence). CDR3 protein: CASTIAGGRNTGELFF. In DNA, the CDR3 is TGTGCCAGTACCATAGCGGGAGGCCGGAACACCGGGGAGCTGTTTTTT.

A single count supports this clone. The chain carries TRBV7-2 and TRBJ2-1; D possibly corresponds to TRBD1 (6 bases). The germline V and J ends were trimmed by 5 bases and 3 bases, with 14 bases remaining between them. This CDR3 has 15 residues. Germline CDR1 and CDR2: SGHTA and FQGNSA. CDR3 nucleotides: TGTGCCAGCAGCCCCGGGACACGGAACTACAATGAGCAGTTCTTC. This gives the protein CASSPGTRNYNEQFF.

Only a few counts were recorded for this clone. As DNA, the CDR3 is TGTGCCAGCTCACCACGCACTACGGCTTTCCGTCCGTCTGGAAACACCATATATTTT. This sequence encodes CASSPRTTAFRPSGNTIYF. The V gene is TRBV18, the J gene TRBJ1-3; D ambiguous. Looked up from germline, CDR1 is KGHSH and CDR2 is LQKENI. The CDR3 consists of 19 residues. Trimming took off 1 base at V and 1 base at J, with 20 bases between the two ends.